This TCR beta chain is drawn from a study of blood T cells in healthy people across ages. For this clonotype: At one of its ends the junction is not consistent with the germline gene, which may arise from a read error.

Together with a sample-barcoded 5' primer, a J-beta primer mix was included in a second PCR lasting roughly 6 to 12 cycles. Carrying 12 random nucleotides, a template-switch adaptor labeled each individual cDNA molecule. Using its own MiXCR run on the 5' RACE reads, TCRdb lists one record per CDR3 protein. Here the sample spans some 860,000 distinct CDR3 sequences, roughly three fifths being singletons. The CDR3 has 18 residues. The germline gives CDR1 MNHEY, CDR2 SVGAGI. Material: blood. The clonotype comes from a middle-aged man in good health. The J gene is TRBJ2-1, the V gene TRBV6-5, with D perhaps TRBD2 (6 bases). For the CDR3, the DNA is TGTGCCGGCAGTTTGGAGGGGATGGTGGAAGACTCCTACAATGAGCAGTTCTTC. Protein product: CAGSLEGMVEDSYNEQFF.